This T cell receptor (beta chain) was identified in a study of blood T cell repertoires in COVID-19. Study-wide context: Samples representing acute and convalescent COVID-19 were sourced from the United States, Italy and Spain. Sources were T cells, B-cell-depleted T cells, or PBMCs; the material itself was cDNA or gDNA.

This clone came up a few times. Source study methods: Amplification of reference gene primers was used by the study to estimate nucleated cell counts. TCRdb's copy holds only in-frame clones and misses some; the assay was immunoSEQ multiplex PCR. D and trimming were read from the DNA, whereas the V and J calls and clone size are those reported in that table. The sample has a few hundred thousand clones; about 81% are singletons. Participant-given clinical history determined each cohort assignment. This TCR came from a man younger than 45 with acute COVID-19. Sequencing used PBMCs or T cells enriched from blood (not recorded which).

CDR3 protein: CASSVAGTGMPGELFF. The CDR3 DNA follows: TGTGCCAGCAGCGTAGCTGGGACAGGGATGCCCGGGGAGCTGTTTTTT. J is TRBJ2-2 and V is TRBV9, with TRBD1 matching 9 bases. CDR1 is SGDLS, CDR2 YYNGEE, per germline. The CDR3 contains 16 residues. Unmatched junction bases numbered 6, after V lost 0 bases and J lost 6 bases.